Following are 3 T cell receptor beta chains from one sample sequenced in a study of blood T cell repertoires in COVID-19. Clones were read by immunoSEQ multiplex PCR, and TCRdb kept only the in-frame ones, dropping some. The profile shows 150,000 to 200,000 clones, 75% to 85% of them singletons. The sequencing sample was made of peripheral blood. The receptor source for this set is an elderly woman with COVID-19, enrolled during active disease.

The chain links TRBV7-9 to TRBJ2-1; TRBD2 agrees at 8 bases. Trimming at V came to 2 bases and at J to 2 bases, leaving 8 bases not matched to a gene. Germline-derived CDR1 and CDR2 are SEHNR and FQNEAQ (reference sequence). This CDR3 has 17 residues. The DNA for the CDR3 is TGTGCCAGCAGCTTAAAAAGGAGACTAGCGCCCTACAATGAGCAGTTCTTC. Translated: CASSLKRRLAPYNEQFF.

This chain connects TRBV11-3 to TRBJ1-4, with D perhaps matching TRBD1 (5 bases). This CDR3 contains 15 residues. Per the germline V gene, CDR1 is SGHNT and CDR2 is YENEEA. The V end lost 1 base, the J end lost 3 bases, and 9 bases lay between the germline ends. CDR3 protein: CASSLGGQPNEKLFF. In nucleotides, the CDR3 is TGTGCCAGCAGCTTAGGAGGACAACCTAATGAAAAACTGTTTTTT.

This sequence joins TRBV2 and TRBJ2-7; D perhaps matches TRBD2 (6 bases). V was trimmed by 6 bases and J by 0 bases, leaving 12 bases between them. The CDR3 runs 14 residues. Germline CDR1 reads SNHLY; CDR2 reads FYNNEI. In DNA form, the CDR3 reads TGTGCCAGCAGGAAGGAGGGAAACTCCTACGAGCAGTACTTC. It yields the protein CASRKEGNSYEQYF.